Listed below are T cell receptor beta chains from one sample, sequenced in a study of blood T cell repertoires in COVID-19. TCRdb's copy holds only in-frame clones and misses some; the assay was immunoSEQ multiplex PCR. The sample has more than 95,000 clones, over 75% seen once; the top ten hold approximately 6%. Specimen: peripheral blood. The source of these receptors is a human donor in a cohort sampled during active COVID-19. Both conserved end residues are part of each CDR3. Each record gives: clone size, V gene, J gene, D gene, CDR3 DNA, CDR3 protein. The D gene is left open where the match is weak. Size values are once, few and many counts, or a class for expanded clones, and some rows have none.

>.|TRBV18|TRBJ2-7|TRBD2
TGTGCCAGCTCATCGCAAACAACTAGCGGAACCTACGAGCAGTACTTC
CASSSQTTSGTYEQYF
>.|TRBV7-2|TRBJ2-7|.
TGTGCCAGCAGCTTAGGTTACGGGTACGAGCAGTACTTC
CASSLGYGYEQYF
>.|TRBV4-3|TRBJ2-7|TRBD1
TGCGCCAGCAGCCAAGATTTTGGGACAGGGGGAATCGAGCAGTACTTC
CASSQDFGTGGIEQYF
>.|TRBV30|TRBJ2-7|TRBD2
TGTGCCTGGAGTGGACCGGGGACTAGCGGGAGATTCACCTACGAGCAGTACTTC
CAWSGPGTSGRFTYEQYF
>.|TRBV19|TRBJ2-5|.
TGTGCCAGTAGTATAGGGACAGCCCAAGAGACCCAGTACTTC
CASSIGTAQETQYF
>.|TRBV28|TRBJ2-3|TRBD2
TGTGCCAGCAGTCAACCCAGCGGGAACACAGATACGCAGTATTTT
CASSQPSGNTDTQYF
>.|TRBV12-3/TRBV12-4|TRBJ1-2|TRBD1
TGTGCCCGCAGGGGGGCCGGGGCCGGGGGCTACACCTTC
CARRGAGAGGYTF
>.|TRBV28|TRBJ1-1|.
TGTGCCAGCAGTTTCACGAGGCAAGGAACTGAAGCTTTCTTT
CASSFTRQGTEAFF
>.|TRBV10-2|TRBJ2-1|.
TGCGCCAGCAGTGACGGGGGAGAGCACAACAATGAGCAGTTCTTC
CASSDGGEHNNEQFF
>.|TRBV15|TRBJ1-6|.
TGTGCCACCAAAACCGGGACTCCGACTTATAATTCACCCCTCCACTTT
CATKTGTPTYNSPLHF
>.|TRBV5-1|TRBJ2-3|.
TGCGCCAGCAGCTTGTATGTCGGACAGCTTGCCGATACGCAGTATTTT
CASSLYVGQLADTQYF
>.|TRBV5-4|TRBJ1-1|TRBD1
TGTGCCAGCAGAGTAGGGGGCTTCACTGAAGCTTTCTTT
CASRVGGFTEAFF
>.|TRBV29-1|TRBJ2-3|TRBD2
TGCAGCGTTGAAGTATTCCCTAGCGGAGCTAGCACAGATACGCAGTATTTT
CSVEVFPSGASTDTQYF
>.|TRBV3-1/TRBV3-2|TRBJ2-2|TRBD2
TGTGCCAGCAGCCAAGGATTCCTAGCGGGGGGGCCCACCGGGGAGCTGTTTTTT
CASSQGFLAGGPTGELFF
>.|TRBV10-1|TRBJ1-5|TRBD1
TGCGCCAGACCGGGACAGAATTTTAATCAGCCCCAGCATTTT
CARPGQNFNQPQHF
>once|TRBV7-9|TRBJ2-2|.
TGTGCCAGCAGTTCCCTACAGGGAAGGACCGGGGAGCTGTTTTTT
CASSSLQGRTGELFF
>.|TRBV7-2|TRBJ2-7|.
TGTGCCAGCAGCTTCACACACTACGAGCAGTACTTC
CASSFTHYEQYF
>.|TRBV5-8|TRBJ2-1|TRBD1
TGTGCCAGCAGCTATACGGGGACAGGATCCTACAATGAGCAGTTCTTC
CASSYTGTGSYNEQFF
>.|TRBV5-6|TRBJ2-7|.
TGTGCCAGCAGTTATACAGGGTACGAGCAGTACTTC
CASSYTGYEQYF
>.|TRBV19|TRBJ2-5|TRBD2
TGTGCCAGTAGTCTAACTAGCGGGGGAGAGACCCAGTACTTC
CASSLTSGGETQYF
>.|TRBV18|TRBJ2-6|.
TGTGCCAGCTCACTTTACAGCAACTCTGGGGCCAACGTCCTGACTTTC
CASSLYSNSGANVLTF
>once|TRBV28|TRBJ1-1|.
TGTGCCAGCACCTCACGACAGGCGACAAACACTGAAGCTTTCTTT
CASTSRQATNTEAFF
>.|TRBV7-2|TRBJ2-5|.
TGTGCCAGCAGCTTAGCAGATAAGGGGGGGCCAACAAAGGAGACCCAGTACTTC
CASSLADKGGPTKETQYF
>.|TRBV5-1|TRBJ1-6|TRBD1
TGCGCCAGCAGCCCCTTGACAGGGTTGGGATCACCCCTCCACTTT
CASSPLTGLGSPLHF
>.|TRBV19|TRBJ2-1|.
TGTGCCAGTAGCCACGGAGGCCGCTCCTACAATGAGCAGTTCTTC
CASSHGGRSYNEQFF
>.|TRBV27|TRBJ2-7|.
TGTGCCAGCAGTTTACTTTTAGGGGGTATCCACGAGCAGTACTTC
CASSLLLGGIHEQYF
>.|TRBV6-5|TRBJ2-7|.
TGTGCCAGCAGTCTTGGCCCCGTCTCCTACGAGCAGTACTTC
CASSLGPVSYEQYF
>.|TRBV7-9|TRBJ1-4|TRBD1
TGTGCCAGCAAGAGGACAGGAGCTAATGAAAAACTGTTTTTT
CASKRTGANEKLFF
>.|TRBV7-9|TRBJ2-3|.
TGTGCCAGCAGCTCTTCGGATACGCAGTATTTT
CASSSSDTQYF
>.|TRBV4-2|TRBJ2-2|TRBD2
TGTGCCAGCAGCCCCGACAGGGTCGGACTAGCGGGAGAGGTCACCGGGGAGCTGTTTTTT
CASSPDRVGLAGEVTGELFF
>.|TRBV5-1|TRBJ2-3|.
TGCGCCAGCAGCTTGACGGCGGAGACTAGGGCAGATACGCAGTATTTT
CASSLTAETRADTQYF
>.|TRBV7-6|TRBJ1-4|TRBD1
TGTGCCAGCAGCCGTCTACAGGGGTCGTCTGAAAAACTGTTTTTT
CASSRLQGSSEKLFF
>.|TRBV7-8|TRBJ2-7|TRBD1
TGTGCCAGCAGCTCTGGGACAGGGGGAGCTGACGAGCAGTACTTC
CASSSGTGGADEQYF
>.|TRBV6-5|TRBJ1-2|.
TGTGCCAGCAAGGGGGTACGAGGCTACACCTTC
CASKGVRGYTF
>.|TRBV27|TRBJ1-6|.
TGTGCCAGCACCTCGCGGGGACTCTATAATTCACCCCTCCACTTT
CASTSRGLYNSPLHF
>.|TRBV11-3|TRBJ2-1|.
TGTGCCAGCAGCTCACAGGGTAGGGATGAGCAGTTCTTC
CASSSQGRDEQFF
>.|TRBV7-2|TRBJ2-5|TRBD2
TGTGCCAGCAGCTTAGCGGGAGGGAGGGAGACCCAGTACTTC
CASSLAGGRETQYF
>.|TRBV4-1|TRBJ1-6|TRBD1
TGCGCCAGCAGCCTGGGACAGGGGAATTCACCCCTCCACTTT
CASSLGQGNSPLHF
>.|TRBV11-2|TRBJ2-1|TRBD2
TGTGCCAGCAGCCTGACTAGCGGGGGGTCCTTTGAGCAGTTCTTC
CASSLTSGGSFEQFF
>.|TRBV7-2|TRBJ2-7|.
TGTGCCAGCACCGGCGAAGGCAGGCCCGCCTACGAGCAGTACTTC
CASTGEGRPAYEQYF
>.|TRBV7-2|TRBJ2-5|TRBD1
TGTGCCAGCAGCTTAGATTCCAGGGGGAAGATAGAGACCCAGTACTTC
CASSLDSRGKIETQYF